A selection of T cell receptor beta chains follows, all from one sample in a study of vaccination effects on CD4 cells after COVID-19. The protocol was immunoSEQ multiplex PCR, while the TCRdb copy is restricted to in-frame clones and leaves out a portion. The data contain 32,000 or so clones, approximately 67% of them singletons. The antigens these receptors bind are not known. The sequences come from CD4+ T cells from PBMCs cultured without peptide, collected before COVID-19 vaccination. The receptors stem from a human donor who received a COVID-19 vaccine. The CDR3 runs from the conserved cysteine through the conserved F or W. The order of the fields is D gene, CDR3 length, V gene, clone size, J gene, CDR3 protein, CDR3 DNA. The D gene is left open where the match is weak. Clone size is stated in some rows and not others, as once, few, many or a class when expanded.

NA	16	TRBV4-1	NA	TRBJ1-5	CASSQGRARLNQPQHF	TGCGCCAGCAGCCAAGGTAGGGCGAGGCTCAATCAGCCCCAGCATTTT
NA	16	TRBV19	NA	TRBJ1-5	CASSIAGRGSNQPQHF	TGTGCCAGTAGTATAGCCGGCAGGGGTAGCAATCAGCCCCAGCATTTT
TRBD1	12	TRBV11-3	NA	TRBJ2-1	CASSLDDRGQFF	TGTGCCAGCAGCTTAGACGACAGGGGGCAGTTCTTC
TRBD1	15	TRBV7-9	NA	TRBJ2-2	CASSLVGQRTGELFF	TGTGCCAGCAGCTTAGTGGGACAGCGCACCGGGGAGCTGTTTTTT
NA	14	TRBV13	NA	TRBJ1-1	CASSLRVAATEAFF	TGTGCCAGCAGCTTAAGGGTAGCGGCCACTGAAGCTTTCTTT
NA	13	TRBV11-2	few	TRBJ2-2	CASSEQNTGELFF	TGTGCCAGCAGCGAGCAGAACACCGGGGAGCTGTTTTTT
TRBD2	15	TRBV18	NA	TRBJ2-7	CASSRLAGDPYEQYF	TGTGCCAGCTCTCGACTAGCGGGGGACCCCTACGAGCAGTACTTC
NA	16	TRBV5-6	NA	TRBJ2-1	CASSSLTTGFGNEQFF	TGTGCCAGCAGTTCTCTAACTACAGGGTTTGGCAATGAGCAGTTCTTC
TRBD1	11	TRBV30	NA	TRBJ1-6	CAWRTGSPLHF	TGTGCCTGGAGGACAGGGTCACCCCTCCACTTT
NA	16	TRBV19	NA	TRBJ1-5	CASSIRNDLGNQPQHF	TGTGCCAGTAGTATAAGGAACGACTTGGGCAATCAGCCCCAGCATTTT
NA	15	TRBV6-5	NA	TRBJ1-4	CASSWGGQGGEKLFF	TGTGCCAGCAGTTGGGGGGGCCAGGGTGGGGAAAAACTGTTTTTT
NA	17	TRBV27	NA	TRBJ2-1	CASSDLSLRRAYNEQFF	TGTGCCAGCAGTGATCTCAGCCTGCGGAGGGCGTACAATGAGCAGTTCTTC
NA	16	TRBV19	NA	TRBJ1-4	CASSPWGDGANEKLFF	TGTGCCAGTAGTCCCTGGGGGGATGGTGCTAATGAAAAACTGTTTTTT
NA	12	TRBV5-4	few	TRBJ1-1	CASSWDGTEAFF	TGTGCCAGCAGCTGGGACGGCACTGAAGCTTTCTTT
NA	15	TRBV15	NA	TRBJ2-5	CATSRDPGQQETQYF	TGTGCCACCAGCAGGGACCCAGGGCAGCAAGAGACCCAGTACTTC
NA	13	TRBV29-1	NA	TRBJ2-7	CSVIRADSYEQYF	TGCAGCGTTATCCGTGCGGACTCCTACGAGCAGTACTTC
TRBD1	14	TRBV2	NA	TRBJ1-5	CASQGTGPIHPQHF	TGTGCCAGTCAAGGGACAGGGCCTATCCATCCCCAGCATTTT
NA	15	TRBV7-8	NA	TRBJ1-5	CASSAQPGGNQPQHF	TGTGCCAGCAGCGCGCAGCCCGGGGGCAATCAGCCCCAGCATTTT
NA	15	TRBV5-8	NA	TRBJ1-2	CASSRDPILDYGYTF	TGTGCCAGCAGCCGTGACCCAATATTGGACTATGGCTACACCTTC
TRBD1	15	TRBV3-1/TRBV3-2	NA	TRBJ2-2	CASRKGTVNTGELFF	TGTGCCAGCAGAAAAGGGACAGTGAACACCGGGGAGCTGTTTTTT
NA	12	TRBV7-9	few	TRBJ1-2	CASSLAIGTDTF	TGTGCCAGCAGTCTAGCCATCGGGACTGACACCTTC
TRBD2	19	TRBV5-1	NA	TRBJ2-7	CASSSLPGTSGIRSYEQYF	TGCGCCAGCAGCTCCTTACCCGGGACTAGCGGGATTAGGTCCTACGAGCAGTACTTC
NA	16	TRBV3-1/TRBV3-2	NA	TRBJ1-2	CASSQDWTAANYGYTF	TGTGCCAGCAGCCAAGATTGGACAGCAGCTAACTATGGCTACACCTTC
NA	11	TRBV19	NA	TRBJ2-7	CASSIDYEQYF	TGTGCCAGTAGTATAGACTACGAGCAGTACTTC
NA	13	TRBV20-1	NA	TRBJ2-1	CSASMGPPGEQFF	TGCAGTGCTAGTATGGGGCCCCCAGGTGAGCAGTTCTTC